This T cell receptor beta chain was recovered during a study of shared clonotypes between healthy human individuals. Study information: Each donor's CD4 naive and CD4 memory cells filled three plates apiece, CD8 naive two, and CD8 memory one.

Points on this clone: Other nucleotide sequences from this sample produce the same CDR3.

Here immunoSEQ multiplex PCR was the method, and the copy in TCRdb shows in-frame clones only, minus some. The data show 2 million to 2.5 million clones, with just under 95% seen just once and 0.37% held by the top ten. The donor cohort consisted entirely of Caucasian adults residing in Nashville, Tennessee. Germline V gene lookup returns CDR1 KGHSH and CDR2 LQKENI. The length of the CDR3 is 16 residues. V was clipped by 1 base and J by 1 base; unmatched bases: 3. The TCR sequence derives from a young man in good health. Some clones in this sample may be carry-over from other donors' samples. Sample: naive CD4+ T cells from PBMCs. Noted subset: CD45RA+ positively selected. This chain links TRBV18 with TRBJ2-7; 11 bases are shared with TRBD2. The CDR3 reads CASSPQLAGESYEQYF. The CDR3 coding sequence is TGTGCCAGCTCACCACAACTAGCGGGAGAATCCTACGAGCAGTACTTC.